The 13 T cell receptor beta chains reported below all come from one sample, sequenced in a study of radiation and T cells in renal cell carcinoma. Generated by immunoSEQ multiplex PCR, the TCRdb table keeps only in-frame clones and is missing some. The table has approximately 63,000 clones, approximately 80% seen once. Sample time point: baseline pretreatment blood. Stated treatment: 15 Gy SBRT to primary tumor, nephrectomy 4 weeks later. Specimen: blood, collected from a patient whose treatment included radiotherapy and nephrectomy. The receptors derive from a man aged 55 to 70 with renal cell carcinoma.

The CDR3 sequence is CASSLDSNYGYTF. CDR3 DNA sequence: TGTGCCAGCAGCTTGGACAGCAACTATGGCTACACCTTC. The rearrangement uses TRBV5-4 and TRBJ1-2; D is unclear. Germline assignment: CDR1 SGHNT and CDR2 YYREEE (reference sequence). The CDR3 runs 13 residues. Trimming left V 0 bases short and J 2 bases short, with 5 bases between.

The chain couples TRBV7-9 to TRBJ1-3; the D is unclear. CDR3 length: 16 amino acids. Germline CDR1 reads SEHNR; CDR2 reads FQNEAQ (reference sequence). The ends were cut back, 5 bases at V and 0 bases at J, with 14 bases in the middle. As DNA, the CDR3 is TGTGCCAGCAGCCCACTAGGAGAGAGCTCTGGAAACACCATATATTTT. Protein sequence: CASSPLGESSGNTIYF.

The V and J genes are TRBV7-2 and TRBJ2-5; D may correspond to TRBD1 or TRBD2 (5 bases each). V dropped 3 bases and J dropped 5 bases, with 16 bases sitting between them. CDR1 is SGHTA, CDR2 FQGNSA, per germline. The CDR3 covers 15 residues. CDR3 sequence reads: CASSFSQGSGETQYF. CDR3 bases: TGTGCCAGCAGCTTCTCCCAGGGTTCGGGGGAGACCCAGTACTTC.

CDR3 region: CASSPGTGRVSEQYV. The DNA for the CDR3 is TGCGCCAGCAGCCCCGGGACAGGGAGGGTTTCCGAGCAGTACGTC. This chain joins TRBV5-1 and TRBJ2-7; 9 bases line up with TRBD1. V lost 4 bases to trimming and J lost 6 bases; unmatched junction nucleotides: 11. CDR3 length: 15 residues. CDR1 SGHRS and CDR2 YFSETQ come from the germline V gene.

The count of this clone is one. The chain employs TRBV5-1 and TRBJ2-7, with 8 nucleotides matching TRBD2. CDR1 is SGHRS and CDR2 is YFSETQ in the germline V gene. This CDR3 has 15 amino acids. Unmatched junction bases numbered 11, after V lost 7 bases and J lost 2 bases. The CDR3 loop reads CASGLSGGDPYEQYF. The CDR3 DNA sequence: TGCGCCAGCGGGCTCTCGGGGGGGGACCCCTACGAGCAGTACTTC.

The chain combines TRBV6-4 with TRBJ2-3, with TRBD2 identical over 7 bases. Germline CDR1 reads MRHNA; CDR2 reads SNTAGT. The ends lost 0 bases at V and 2 bases at J; junction bases unmatched: 5. CDR3 size: 16 residues. This CDR3 reads CASSDSRRGNTDTQYF. CDR3 nucleotides: TGTGCCAGCAGTGACTCTAGGCGGGGGAACACAGATACGCAGTATTTT.

The chain combines TRBV5-4 with TRBJ2-5; D is possibly TRBD2 (6 bases). V lost 4 bases, J lost 2 bases, and 12 bases lay in between. The V gene's germline CDR1 is SGHNT and CDR2 YYREEE (reference sequence). The CDR3 is 14 residues long. For the CDR3, the DNA is TGTGCCAGCAGCGACGACGGACTACAAGAGACCCAGTACTTC. Amino acids: CASSDDGLQETQYF. Full variable domain (remainder filled in from reference TRBV5-4 and TRBJ2-5): ETGVTQSPTHLIKTRGQQVTLRCSSQSGHNTVSWYQQALGQGPQFIFQYYREEENGRGNFPPRFSGLQFPNYSSELNVNALELDDSALYLCASSDDGLQETQYFGPGTRLLVL.

This clone was counted once. The V call is TRBV6-1, the J call TRBJ1-1, with D tentatively TRBD1 (6 bases). Germline values: CDR1 MNHNS, CDR2 SASEGT. V lost 6 bases and J 9 bases, leaving 20 bases between the germline ends. The CDR3 is made up of 14 amino acids. The CDR3 coding sequence is TGTGCCAGCAGCCCTACCTTGGACAGCCGGCAAGCTTTCTTT. This codes for CASSPTLDSRQAFF.

A single count supports this clone. This sequence joins TRBV27 and TRBJ2-1; TRBD1 matches at 9 bases. The V segment lost 5 bases and the J segment 7 bases; nucleotides outside the gene matches: 12. The CDR3 spans 16 residues. Germline CDR1 and CDR2: MNHEY and SMNVEV (reference sequence). The CDR3 here is CASSRETGGRPNEQFF. In DNA form, the CDR3 reads TGTGCCAGCAGTAGAGAGACAGGGGGTCGACCAAATGAGCAGTTCTTC.

This clone was observed a few times. The V call is TRBV7-9, the J call TRBJ1-4, with a weak D call TRBD1 (5 bases). Germline V gene data show CDR1 as SEHNR and CDR2 as FQNEAQ (reference sequence). V was pared by 4 bases and J by 7 bases, with 16 bases between. The CDR3 spans 15 residues. In DNA, the CDR3 is TGTGCCAGCAGCTCATCCGGGACTGGGCGTGAAAAACTGTTTTTT. As protein: CASSSSGTGREKLFF.

The chain combines TRBV7-2 with TRBJ2-1, with unresolved D. This CDR3 region has 13 residues. V lost 1 base and J 6 bases, leaving 7 bases between the germline ends. From germline, CDR1 is SGHTA and CDR2 FQGNSA. In nucleotides, the CDR3 is TGTGCCAGCAGCTTAGGAAGGGTCAATGAGCAGTTCTTC. Its translation is CASSLGRVNEQFF. Looking up the rest from reference TRBV7-2 and TRBJ2-1 gives the full variable domain: GAGVSQSPSNKVTEKGKDVELRCDPISGHTALYWYRQSLGQGLEFLIYFQGNSAPDKSGLPSDRFSAERTGGSVSTLTIQRTQQEDSAVYLCASSLGRVNEQFFGPGTRLTVL.

The genes are TRBV4-3 and TRBJ1-1; 9 bases fit TRBD1. Germline V gives CDR1 LGHNA, CDR2 YSLEER. V was clipped by 4 bases and J by 9 bases; unmatched bases: 9. The CDR3 extends over 14 amino acids. CDR3 bases: TGCGCCAGCAGCCCAGAGGGGACAGGGATTCAAGCTTTCTTT. Its protein product is CASSPEGTGIQAFF.

V gene TRBV2 combines with J gene TRBJ2-7; D is ambiguous. This CDR3 contains 12 residues. Germline V CDR1 and CDR2: SNHLY, FYNNEI. V lost 7 bases and J lost 3, with 10 bases in between. In DNA, the CDR3 is TGTGCCAGCAAAGCTGAAATCTACGAGCAGTACGTC. It yields the protein CASKAEIYEQYV.